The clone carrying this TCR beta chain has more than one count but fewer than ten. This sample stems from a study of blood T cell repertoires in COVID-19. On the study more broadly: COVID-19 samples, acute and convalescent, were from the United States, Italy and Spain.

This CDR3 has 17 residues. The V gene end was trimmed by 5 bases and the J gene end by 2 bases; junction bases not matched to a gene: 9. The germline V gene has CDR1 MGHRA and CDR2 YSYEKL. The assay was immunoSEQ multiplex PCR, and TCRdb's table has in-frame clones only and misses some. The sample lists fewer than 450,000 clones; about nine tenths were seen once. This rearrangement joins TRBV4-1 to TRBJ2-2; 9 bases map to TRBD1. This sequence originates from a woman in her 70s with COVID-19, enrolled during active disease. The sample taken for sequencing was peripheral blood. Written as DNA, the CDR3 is TGCGCCAGCAGCTCCCCGGGACAGGGAGTCAACACCGGGGAGCTGTTTTTT. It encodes CASSSPGQGVNTGELFF.